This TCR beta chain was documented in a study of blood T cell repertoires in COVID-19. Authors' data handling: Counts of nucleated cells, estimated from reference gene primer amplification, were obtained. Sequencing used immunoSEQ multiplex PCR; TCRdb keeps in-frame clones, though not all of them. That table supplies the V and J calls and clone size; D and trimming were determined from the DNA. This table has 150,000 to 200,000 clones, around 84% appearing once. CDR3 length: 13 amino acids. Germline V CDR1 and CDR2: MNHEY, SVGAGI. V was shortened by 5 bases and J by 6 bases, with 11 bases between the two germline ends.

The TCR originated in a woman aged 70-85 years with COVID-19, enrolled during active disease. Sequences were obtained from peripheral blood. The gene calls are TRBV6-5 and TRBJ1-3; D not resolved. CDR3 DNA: TGTGCCAGCAGTCCGCCCCGCGAAAACACCATATATTTT. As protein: CASSPPRENTIYF.